This T cell receptor beta chain is from a study of blood T cell repertoires in COVID-19. Across the study: Whether acute or convalescent, the COVID-19 samples came from the United States, Italy and Spain. In each case, the material was cDNA or gDNA derived from T cells, B-cell-depleted T cells, or PBMCs.

This clone came up a few times. The CDR3 sequence is 15 residues long. CDR1 is SGHNT and CDR2 is YENEEA in the germline V gene. V was cut by 1 base and J by 0 bases, with 7 bases left in between. Source study methods: Estimates of nucleated cell counts were drawn from the amplification of reference gene primers. Clones were sequenced by immunoSEQ multiplex PCR, and TCRdb holds only the in-frame ones, with some missing. V, J and clone size derive from that table, while D and trimming were established from the DNA sequence. The profile shows some 220,000 clones, around 85% of them singletons. This TCR was sampled from a woman in her fifties or sixties with active or convalescent COVID-19. The J gene is TRBJ2-1, the V gene TRBV11-3; no clear D. The specimen sequenced was peripheral blood. CDR3 amino acids: CASSLGLSSYNEQFF. In DNA form, the CDR3 reads TGTGCCAGCAGCTTAGGACTGAGCTCCTACAATGAGCAGTTCTTC.